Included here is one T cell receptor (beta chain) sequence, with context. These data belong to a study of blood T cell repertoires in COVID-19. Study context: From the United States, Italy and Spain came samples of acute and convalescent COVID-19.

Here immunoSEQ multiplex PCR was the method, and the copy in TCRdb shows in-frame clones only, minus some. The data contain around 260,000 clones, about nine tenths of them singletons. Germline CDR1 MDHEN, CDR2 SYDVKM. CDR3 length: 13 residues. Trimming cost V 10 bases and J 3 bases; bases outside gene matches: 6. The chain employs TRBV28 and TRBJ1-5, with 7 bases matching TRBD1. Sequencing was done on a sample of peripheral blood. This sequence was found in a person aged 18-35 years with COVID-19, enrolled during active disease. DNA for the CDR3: TGTGCCACTAGGGGACAGCACAATCAGCCCCAGCATTTT. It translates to CATRGQHNQPQHF.